Shown below are 18 T cell receptor beta chains from a single sample sequenced in a study of blood T cell repertoires in COVID-19. Repertoires were generated with immunoSEQ multiplex PCR, while TCRdb's copy carries only in-frame clones and drops some. This table has about 82,000 clones, 81% appearing once. Material: peripheral blood. The origin of the receptors is a man older than 75 with acute or convalescent COVID-19.

This clone was counted a single time. V and J are TRBV30 and TRBJ2-3, with 8 bases lining up with TRBD1. The CDR3 extends over 19 amino acids. Germline values: CDR1 GTSNPN, CDR2 SVGIG (reference sequence). V was clipped by 0 bases and J by 0 bases; unmatched bases: 14. CDR3 in amino acids: CAWSVKYGTGVASTDTQYF. The CDR3, as DNA: TGTGCCTGGAGTGTCAAATACGGGACAGGTGTTGCTAGCACAGATACGCAGTATTTT.

The V and J genes are TRBV7-3 and TRBJ2-2, with TRBD1 as a possible D gene (5 bases). The V gene's germline CDR1 is SGHTA and CDR2 FQGTGA. The CDR3 is 14 residues long. The V and J ends lost 5 bases and 1 base respectively, with 8 bases between them. CDR3 bases: TGTGCCAGCAGCCCAGGACAGAACACCGGGGAGCTGTTTTTT. Its protein product is CASSPGQNTGELFF. The full variable domain, completed using reference TRBV7-3 and TRBJ2-2, is GAGVSQTPSNKVTEKGKYVELRCDPISGHTALYWYRQSLGQGPEFLIYFQGTGAADDSGLPNDRFFAVRPEGSVSTLKIQRTERGDSAVYLCASSPGQNTGELFFGEGSRLTVL.

This chain links TRBV9 with TRBJ2-5, with D maybe TRBD2 (6 bases). The CDR3 runs to 15 residues. Germline lookup yields CDR1 SGDLS and CDR2 YYNGEE. V dropped 6 bases and J dropped 2 bases, with 17 bases sitting between them. CDR3 in DNA: TGTGCCAGCACGAGGACGGGAGTTGATCAAGAGACCCAGTACTTC. Translating it yields CASTRTGVDQETQYF. The complete variable domain, with remaining parts taken from reference TRBV9 and TRBJ2-5, reads DSGVTQTPKHLITATGQRVTLRCSPRSGDLSVYWYQQSLDQGLQFLIQYYNGEERAKGNILERFSAQQFPDLHSELNLSSLELGDSALYFCASTRTGVDQETQYFGPGTRLLVL.

The count of this clone is one. The gene calls are TRBV6-1 and TRBJ1-5; D is possibly TRBD1 (6 bases). Trimming cost V 3 bases and J 4 bases, with 13 bases left between them. This CDR3 contains 15 residues. Germline CDR1 MNHNS, CDR2 SASEGT. CDR3 loop: CASSDQGRVNQPQHF. CDR3 nucleotide sequence: TGTGCCAGCAGTGATCAGGGGAGGGTAAATCAGCCCCAGCATTTT.

This chain links TRBV6-1 with TRBJ1-2, with D perhaps matching TRBD1 (5 bases). Germline lookup yields CDR1 MNHNS and CDR2 SASEGT. The CDR3 has 15 residues. The V end lost 2 bases, the J end lost 2 bases, and 12 bases lay between the germline ends. The DNA of the CDR3 is TGTGCCAGCAGTGAAAGGGCAGGGCGGAACTATGGCTACACCTTC. Translation: CASSERAGRNYGYTF.

The genes are TRBV4-3 and TRBJ1-1; no firm D call. In germline, CDR1 is LGHNA, CDR2 YSLEER. With 1 base removed from V and 1 base from J, the gap between germline ends came to 13 bases. The CDR3 covers 16 residues. The CDR3 sequence is CASSQVWRNRNTEAFF. CDR3 DNA: TGCGCCAGCAGCCAAGTATGGAGGAATCGGAACACTGAAGCTTTCTTT.

The chain employs TRBV28 and TRBJ2-7; no definite D call. The V end was cut by 1 base, the J end by 0 bases, with 7 bases between. Germline lookup yields CDR1 MDHEN and CDR2 SYDVKM. CDR3 size: 14 residues. The CDR3 here is CASSLSLLSYEQYF. The DNA of the CDR3 is TGTGCCAGCAGTTTATCACTCCTCTCCTACGAGCAGTACTTC.

The V and J genes are TRBV27 and TRBJ1-1; TRBD1 matches 7 bases. CDR3 length: 13 residues. With V trimmed by 8 bases and J by 0 bases, 3 bases remained unmatched. Germline V gives CDR1 MNHEY, CDR2 SMNVEV (reference sequence). The CDR3 DNA reads as TGTGCCAGCGGGGACAGCATGAACACTGAAGCTTTCTTT. Protein: CASGDSMNTEAFF.

The V call is TRBV10-3, the J call TRBJ2-3; 15 bases are shared with TRBD2. In germline, CDR1 is ENHRY, CDR2 SYGVKD. Germline trimming cut 3 bases from V and 10 bases from J; bases unmatched to any gene: 20. The CDR3 has 20 residues. The CDR3 spells CAISDIRTSGRATSRGAQYF. The DNA for the CDR3 is TGTGCCATCAGTGATATCCGGACTAGCGGGAGGGCCACATCTCGAGGTGCGCAGTATTTT.

In this sample, this clone turned up a few times. The CDR3 sequence: CASGWTSYGYTF. The CDR3 bases are TGTGCCAGCGGTTGGACTTCCTATGGCTACACCTTC. The rearrangement uses TRBV28 and TRBJ1-2, with no clear D. CDR1 is MDHEN, CDR2 SYDVKM, per germline. The CDR3 has 12 amino acids. Trimming shortened V by 8 bases and J by 4 bases, and 11 bases separated the two germline ends.

This clone was recorded once. The rearrangement links TRBV30 to TRBJ2-6; 7 nucleotides align to TRBD1. CDR1 GTSNPN and CDR2 SVGIG come from the germline V gene (reference sequence). J was trimmed by 4 bases and V by 3 bases; bases with no gene match: 3. The CDR3 contains 14 residues. The CDR3 region has the DNA TGTGCCTGGAGACAGGGGTACGGGGCCAACGTCCTGACTTTC. Amino acids: CAWRQGYGANVLTF.

The CDR3 nucleotides read TGTGCCAGCAGCCCAACAGGGGCGGATCAGCCCCAGCATTTT. This encodes CASSPTGADQPQHF. The V gene is TRBV6-4, the J gene TRBJ1-5; 7 bases agree with TRBD1. This CDR3 contains 14 residues. V was pared by 6 bases and J by 5 bases, with 7 bases of the junction left unmatched. CDR1 and CDR2 from the germline V gene are MRHNA and SNTAGT.

This clone came up once. The chain uses TRBV7-9 and TRBJ2-1; 8 nucleotides align to TRBD2. Germline V lookup: CDR1 SEHNR, CDR2 FQNEAQ (reference sequence). Trimming removed 3 bases from V and 1 base from J; junction bases left unmatched: 8. This CDR3 spans 17 amino acids. CDR3 sequence: CASSLGLTSGSYNEQFF. CDR3 in DNA: TGTGCCAGCAGCTTGGGATTAACTAGCGGATCCTACAATGAGCAGTTCTTC.

This chain uses TRBV7-9 with TRBJ2-1; 11 bases align to TRBD2. Germline V gene lookup returns CDR1 SEHNR and CDR2 FQNEAQ (reference sequence). The CDR3 loop spans 16 amino acids. V was clipped by 1 base and J by 6 bases; unmatched bases: 5. CDR3 sequence: CASSLVLAGGSNEQFF. The CDR3 nucleotides are TGTGCCAGCAGCTTAGTGCTAGCGGGGGGCTCCAATGAGCAGTTCTTC.

The chain carries TRBV28 and TRBJ2-1; 11 nucleotides align to TRBD2. Germline CDR1 MDHEN, CDR2 SYDVKM. The V segment lost 8 bases and the J segment 8 bases; nucleotides outside the gene matches: 11. The CDR3 consists of 15 residues. CDR3 nucleotide sequence: TGTGCCAGCCACGTAGCGGGAGGGGCCGATCATGAGCAGTTCTTC. Its translation: CASHVAGGADHEQFF.

V is TRBV18 and J is TRBJ1-5, with 8 bases fitting TRBD1. CDR3 length: 18 amino acids. Trimming removed 3 bases from V and 1 base from J; junction bases left unmatched: 11. From germline, CDR1 is KGHSH and CDR2 LQKENI. CDR3 sequence: CASSPPQGRGQSNQPQHF. The CDR3 nucleotides read TGTGCCAGCTCACCCCCCCAGGGCAGGGGGCAGAGCAATCAGCCCCAGCATTTT.

The V gene is TRBV27, the J gene TRBJ2-1, with 14 bases fitting TRBD2. The CDR3 covers 16 residues. With V trimmed by 5 bases and J by 7 bases, 7 bases remained unmatched. Germline CDR1 and CDR2: MNHEY and SMNVEV (reference sequence). The CDR3 nucleotides are TGTGCCAGCAGTCCTAGGGGACTAGCGGGAGTGAATGAGCAGTTCTTC. Translated: CASSPRGLAGVNEQFF.

Notes on this clone: Germline is not matched at one junction end, which may reflect a read error. The genes are TRBV28 and TRBJ1-5, with 9 bases aligning to TRBD1. This CDR3 has 12 amino acids. Germline V lookup: CDR1 MDHEN, CDR2 SYDVKM. The CDR3 is CASSHNLDRGVF. CDR3 coding DNA: TGTGCCAGCAGCCATAACCTAGACAGGGGGGTTTTT.